The 4 T cell receptor beta chains presented below share a single source sample, sequenced in a study of CD8+ T cells in alopecia areata. Sequencing relied on a cDNA template that was reverse transcribed from extracted RNA. Repertoires were generated with immunoSEQ multiplex PCR, while TCRdb's copy carries only in-frame clones and drops some. Of about 120,000 clones in the sample, 35% to 40% were seen once. Sequencing was done on a sample of CD4+ T cells sorted from blood. The receptors were sampled from a human donor with alopecia areata.

This clone occurred a few times. The chain employs TRBV7-2 and TRBJ2-2, with TRBD2 identical over 8 bases. Germline CDR1 and CDR2: SGHTA and FQGNSA. The CDR3 is 15 residues long. With 5 bases clipped from V and 4 bases from J, the junction kept 6 bases outside the gene matches. CDR3 amino acids: CASSPGTRTTGELFF. DNA of the CDR3: TGTGCCAGCAGCCCAGGGACTAGGACCACCGGGGAGCTGTTTTTT.

The J gene is TRBJ1-1, the V gene TRBV29-1; no reliable D call. V lost 1 base to trimming and J lost 9 bases, with 6 bases between them. Germline lookup yields CDR1 SQVTM and CDR2 ANQGSEA. CDR3 size: 10 residues. CDR3 amino acids: CSVEASKAFF. DNA of the CDR3: TGCAGCGTTGAAGCTTCCAAAGCTTTCTTT.

This chain links TRBV11-2 with TRBJ2-1; 15 bases map to TRBD2. This CDR3 is built from 18 residues. Germline V gives CDR1 SGHAT, CDR2 FQNNGV. Trimming cost V 0 bases and J 9 bases; bases outside gene matches: 9. The CDR3 region has the DNA TGTGCCAGCAGCTTAGATCGTAGGACTAGCGGGAGGGGGAGTGAGCAGTTCTTC. This translates into CASSLDRRTSGRGSEQFF.

The chain joins TRBV4-1 to TRBJ1-5; the D is unclear. The CDR3 spans 16 residues. V lost 1 base and J lost 6, with 16 bases in between. Germline V gene lookup returns CDR1 MGHRA and CDR2 YSYEKL. The CDR3 loop is CASSQVNLVGSQPQHF. Here the CDR3 DNA reads TGCGCCAGCAGCCAAGTGAATTTGGTTGGTAGTCAGCCCCAGCATTTT.